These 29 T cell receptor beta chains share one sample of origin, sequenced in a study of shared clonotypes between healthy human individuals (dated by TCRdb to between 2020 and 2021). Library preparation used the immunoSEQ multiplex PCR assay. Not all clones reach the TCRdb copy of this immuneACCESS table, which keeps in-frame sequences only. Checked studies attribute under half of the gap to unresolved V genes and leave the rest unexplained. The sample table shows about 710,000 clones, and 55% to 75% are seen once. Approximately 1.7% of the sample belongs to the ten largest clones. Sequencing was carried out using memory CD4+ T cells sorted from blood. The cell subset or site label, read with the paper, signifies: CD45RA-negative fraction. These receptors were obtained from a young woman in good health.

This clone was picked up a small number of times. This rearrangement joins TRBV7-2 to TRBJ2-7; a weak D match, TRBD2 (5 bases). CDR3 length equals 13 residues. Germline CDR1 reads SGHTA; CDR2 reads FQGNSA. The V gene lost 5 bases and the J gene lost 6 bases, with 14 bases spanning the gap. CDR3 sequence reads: CASSLERSSEQYF. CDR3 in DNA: TGTGCCAGCAGCCTCGAGCGGAGTTCCGAGCAGTACTTC. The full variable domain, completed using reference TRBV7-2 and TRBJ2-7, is GAGVSQSPSNKVTEKGKDVELRCDPISGHTALYWYRQSLGQGLEFLIYFQGNSAPDKSGLPSDRFSAERTGGSVSTLTIQRTQQEDSAVYLCASSLERSSEQYFGPGTRLTVT.

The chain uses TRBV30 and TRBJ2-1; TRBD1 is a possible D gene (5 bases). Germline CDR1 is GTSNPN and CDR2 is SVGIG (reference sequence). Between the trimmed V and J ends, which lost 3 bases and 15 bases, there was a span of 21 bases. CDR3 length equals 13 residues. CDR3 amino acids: CAWSYSSGSLPFF. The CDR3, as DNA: TGTGCCTGGAGCTACTCCTCAGGGTCCCTGCCGTTCTTC.

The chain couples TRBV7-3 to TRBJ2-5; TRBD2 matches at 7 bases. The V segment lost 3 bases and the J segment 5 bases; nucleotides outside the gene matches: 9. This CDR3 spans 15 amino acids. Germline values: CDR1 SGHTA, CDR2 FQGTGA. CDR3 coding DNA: TGTGCCAGCAGCTTCCTAGGCGGGAGCGGGGAGACCCAGTACTTC. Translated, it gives CASSFLGGSGETQYF. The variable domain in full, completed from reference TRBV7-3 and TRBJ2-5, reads GAGVSQTPSNKVTEKGKYVELRCDPISGHTALYWYRQSLGQGPEFLIYFQGTGAADDSGLPNDRFFAVRPEGSVSTLKIQRTERGDSAVYLCASSFLGGSGETQYFGPGTRLLVL.

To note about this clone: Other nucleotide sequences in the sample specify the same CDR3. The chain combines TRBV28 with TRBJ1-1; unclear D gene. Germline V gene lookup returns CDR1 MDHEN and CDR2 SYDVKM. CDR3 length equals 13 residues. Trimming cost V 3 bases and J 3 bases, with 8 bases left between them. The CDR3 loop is CASSFRRDTEAFF. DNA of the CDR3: TGTGCCAGCAGTTTTAGGCGGGACACTGAAGCTTTCTTT.

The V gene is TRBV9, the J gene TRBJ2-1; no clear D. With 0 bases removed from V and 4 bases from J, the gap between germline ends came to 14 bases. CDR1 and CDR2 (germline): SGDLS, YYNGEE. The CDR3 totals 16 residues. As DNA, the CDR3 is TGTGCCAGCAGCGTAGCTATTGGGGAATTATACAATGAGCAGTTCTTC. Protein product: CASSVAIGELYNEQFF.

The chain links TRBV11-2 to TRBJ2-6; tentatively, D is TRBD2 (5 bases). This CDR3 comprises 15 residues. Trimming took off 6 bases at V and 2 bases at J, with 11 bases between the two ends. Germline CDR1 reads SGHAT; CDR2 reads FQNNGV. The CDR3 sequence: CASRGGEAGANVLTF. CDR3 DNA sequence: TGTGCCAGCAGAGGAGGAGAAGCTGGGGCCAACGTCCTGACTTTC.

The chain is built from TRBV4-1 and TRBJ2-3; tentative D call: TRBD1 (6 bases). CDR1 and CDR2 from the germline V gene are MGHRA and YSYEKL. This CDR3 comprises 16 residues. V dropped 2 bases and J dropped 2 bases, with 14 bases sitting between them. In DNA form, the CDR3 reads TGCGCCAGCAGCCAAAGGCCCGACAGGTACACAGATACGCAGTATTTT. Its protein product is CASSQRPDRYTDTQYF.

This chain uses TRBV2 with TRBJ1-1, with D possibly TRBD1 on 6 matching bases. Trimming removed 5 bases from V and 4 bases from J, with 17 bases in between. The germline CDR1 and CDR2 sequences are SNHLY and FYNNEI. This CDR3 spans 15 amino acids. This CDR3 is CASSTMGALSTEAFF. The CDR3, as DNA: TGTGCCAGCAGTACTATGGGGGCATTAAGCACTGAAGCTTTCTTT.

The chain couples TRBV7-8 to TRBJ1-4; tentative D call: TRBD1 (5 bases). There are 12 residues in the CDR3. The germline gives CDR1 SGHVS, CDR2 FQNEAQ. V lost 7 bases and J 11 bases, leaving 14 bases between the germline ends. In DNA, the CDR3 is TGTGCCAGCACCCTAGAGAGGGGTAAACTGTTTTTT. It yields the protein CASTLERGKLFF.

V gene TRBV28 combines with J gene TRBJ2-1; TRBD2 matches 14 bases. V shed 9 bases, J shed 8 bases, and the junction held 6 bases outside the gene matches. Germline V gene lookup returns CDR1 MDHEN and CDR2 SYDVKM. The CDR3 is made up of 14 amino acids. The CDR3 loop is CASSGTSGRDEQFF. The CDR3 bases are TGTGCCAGTTCCGGGACTAGCGGGAGAGATGAGCAGTTCTTC.

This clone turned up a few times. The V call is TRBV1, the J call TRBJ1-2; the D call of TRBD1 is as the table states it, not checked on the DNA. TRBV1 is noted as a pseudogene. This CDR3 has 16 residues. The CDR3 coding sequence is TGCACCAGCAGCCCAGGACAGGGTGGGAGGGCCTATGGCTACACCTTC. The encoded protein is CTSSPGQGGRAYGYTF.

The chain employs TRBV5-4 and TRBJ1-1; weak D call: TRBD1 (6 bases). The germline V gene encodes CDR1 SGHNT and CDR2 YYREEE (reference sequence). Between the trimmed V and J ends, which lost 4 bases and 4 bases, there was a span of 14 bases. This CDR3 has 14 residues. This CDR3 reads CASSLAQGATEAFF. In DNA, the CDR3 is TGTGCCAGCAGCCTAGCACAGGGAGCCACTGAAGCTTTCTTT.

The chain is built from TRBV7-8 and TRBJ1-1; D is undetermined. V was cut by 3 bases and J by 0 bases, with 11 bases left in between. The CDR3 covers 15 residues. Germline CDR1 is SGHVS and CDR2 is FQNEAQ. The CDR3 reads CASSFIGNMNTEAFF. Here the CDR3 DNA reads TGTGCCAGCAGCTTTATTGGAAATATGAACACTGAAGCTTTCTTT.

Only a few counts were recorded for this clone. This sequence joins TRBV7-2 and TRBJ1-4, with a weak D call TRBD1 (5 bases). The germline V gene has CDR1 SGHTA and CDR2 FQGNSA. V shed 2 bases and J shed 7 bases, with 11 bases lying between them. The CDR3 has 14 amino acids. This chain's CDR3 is CASSLRLRGEKLFF. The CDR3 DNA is TGTGCCAGCAGCTTACGGCTAAGGGGTGAAAAACTGTTTTTT.

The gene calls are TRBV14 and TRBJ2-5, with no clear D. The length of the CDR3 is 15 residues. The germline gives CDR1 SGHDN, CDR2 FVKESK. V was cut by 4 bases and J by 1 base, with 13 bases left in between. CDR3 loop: CASSLHAPGQETQYF. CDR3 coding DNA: TGTGCCAGCAGCCTCCACGCCCCCGGCCAAGAGACCCAGTACTTC.

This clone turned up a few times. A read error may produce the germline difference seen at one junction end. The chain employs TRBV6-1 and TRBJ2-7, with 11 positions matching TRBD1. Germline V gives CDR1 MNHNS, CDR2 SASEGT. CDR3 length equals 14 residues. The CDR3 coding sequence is TGTGCCAGCAGCGAATACGGACAGGGGGCGCGGAAAGGCTTC. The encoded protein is CASSEYGQGARKGF.

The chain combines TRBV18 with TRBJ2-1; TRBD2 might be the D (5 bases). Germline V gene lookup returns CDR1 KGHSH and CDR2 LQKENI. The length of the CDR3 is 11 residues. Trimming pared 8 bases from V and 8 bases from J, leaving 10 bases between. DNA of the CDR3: TGTGCCAGCGCCGCCGGGGATGAGCAGTTCTTC. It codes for CASAAGDEQFF.

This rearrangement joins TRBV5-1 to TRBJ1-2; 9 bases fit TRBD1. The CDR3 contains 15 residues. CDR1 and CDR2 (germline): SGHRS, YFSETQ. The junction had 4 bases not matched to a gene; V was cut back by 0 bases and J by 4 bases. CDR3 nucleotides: TGCGCCAGCAGCTTGGGGGACAGGGATTTCTATGGCTACACCTTC. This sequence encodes CASSLGDRDFYGYTF.

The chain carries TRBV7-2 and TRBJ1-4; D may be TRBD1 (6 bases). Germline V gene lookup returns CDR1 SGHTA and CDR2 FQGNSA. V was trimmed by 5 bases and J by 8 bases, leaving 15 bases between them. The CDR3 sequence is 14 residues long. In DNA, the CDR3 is TGTGCCAGCAGCCTAACAGGGATGCAGGAAAAACTGTTTTTT. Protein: CASSLTGMQEKLFF.

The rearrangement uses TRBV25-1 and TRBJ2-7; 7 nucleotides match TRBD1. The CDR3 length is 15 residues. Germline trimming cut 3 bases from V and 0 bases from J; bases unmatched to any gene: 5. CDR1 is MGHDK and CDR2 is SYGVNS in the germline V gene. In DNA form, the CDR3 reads TGTGCCAGCAGTGATACAAGACAGGGCTCCTACGAGCAGTACTTC. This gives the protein CASSDTRQGSYEQYF.

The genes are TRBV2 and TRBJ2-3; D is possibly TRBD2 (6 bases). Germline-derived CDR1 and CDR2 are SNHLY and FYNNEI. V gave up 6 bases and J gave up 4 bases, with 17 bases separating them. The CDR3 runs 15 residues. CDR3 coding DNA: TGTGCCAGCAGCCCTGGACTACGTGGGGCAGATACGCAGTATTTT. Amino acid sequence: CASSPGLRGADTQYF.

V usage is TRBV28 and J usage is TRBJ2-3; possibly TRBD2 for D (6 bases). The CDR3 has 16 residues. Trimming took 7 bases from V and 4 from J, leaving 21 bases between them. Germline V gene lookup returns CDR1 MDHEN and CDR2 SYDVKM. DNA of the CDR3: TGTGCCAGCACCTCTCCCGGGGGTGGGAGACCAGATACGCAGTATTTT. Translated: CASTSPGGGRPDTQYF.

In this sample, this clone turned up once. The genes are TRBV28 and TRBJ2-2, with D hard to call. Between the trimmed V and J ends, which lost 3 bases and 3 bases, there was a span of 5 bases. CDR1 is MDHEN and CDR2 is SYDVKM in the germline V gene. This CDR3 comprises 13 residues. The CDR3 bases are TGTGCCAGCAGTTTGGGCTACACCGGGGAGCTGTTTTTT. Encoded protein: CASSLGYTGELFF.

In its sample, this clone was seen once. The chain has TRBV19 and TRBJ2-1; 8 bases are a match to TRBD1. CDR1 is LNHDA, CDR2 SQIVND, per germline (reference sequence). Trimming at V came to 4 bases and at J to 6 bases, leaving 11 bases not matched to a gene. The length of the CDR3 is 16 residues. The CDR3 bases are TGTGCCAGTAGTACGCCCCGGGGGACAGGTTCCAATGAGCAGTTCTTC. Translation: CASSTPRGTGSNEQFF.

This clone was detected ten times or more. The DNA of the CDR3 is TGTGCCTGGAGAACCGGGACTAACAATGAGCAGTTCTTC. Protein: CAWRTGTNNEQFF. The J gene is TRBJ2-1, the V gene TRBV30; 7 nucleotides agree with TRBD2. This CDR3 has 13 amino acids. Germline V gene sequence: CDR1 GTSNPN, CDR2 SVGIG (reference sequence). Trimming took 3 bases from V and 5 from J; bases not matched to a gene: 4.

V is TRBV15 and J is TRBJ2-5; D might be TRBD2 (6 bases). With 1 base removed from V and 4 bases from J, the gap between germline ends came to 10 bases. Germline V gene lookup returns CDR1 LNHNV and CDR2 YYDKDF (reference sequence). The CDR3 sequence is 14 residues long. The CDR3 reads CATSRATGLETQYF. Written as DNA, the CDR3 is TGTGCCACCAGCAGAGCGACGGGACTAGAGACCCAGTACTTC. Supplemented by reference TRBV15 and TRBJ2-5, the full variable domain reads DAMVIQNPRYQVTQFGKPVTLSCSQTLNHNVMYWYQQKSSQAPKLLFHYYDKDFNNEADTPDNFQSRRPNTSFCFLDIRSPGLGDTAMYLCATSRATGLETQYFGPGTRLLVL.

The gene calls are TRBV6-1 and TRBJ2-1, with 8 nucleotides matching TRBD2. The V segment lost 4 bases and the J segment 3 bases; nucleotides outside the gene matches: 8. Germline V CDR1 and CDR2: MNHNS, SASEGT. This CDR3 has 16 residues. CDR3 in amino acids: CASSVEGTRLYNEQFF. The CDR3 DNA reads TGTGCCAGCAGTGTTGAAGGGACTAGGCTCTACAATGAGCAGTTCTTC.

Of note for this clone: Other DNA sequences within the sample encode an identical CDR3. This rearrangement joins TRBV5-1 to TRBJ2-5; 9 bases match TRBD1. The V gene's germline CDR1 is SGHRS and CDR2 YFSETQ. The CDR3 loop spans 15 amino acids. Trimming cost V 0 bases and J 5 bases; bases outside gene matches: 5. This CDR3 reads CASSLGDRDQETQYF. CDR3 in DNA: TGCGCCAGCAGCTTGGGGGACAGGGATCAGGAGACCCAGTACTTC.

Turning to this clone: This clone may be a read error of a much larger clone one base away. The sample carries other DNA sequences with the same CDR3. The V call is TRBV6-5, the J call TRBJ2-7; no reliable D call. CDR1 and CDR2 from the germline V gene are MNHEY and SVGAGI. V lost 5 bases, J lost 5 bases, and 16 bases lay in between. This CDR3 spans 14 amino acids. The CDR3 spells CASSRDRSPHEQYF. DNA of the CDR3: TGTGCCAGCAGTAGGGATAGGTCGCCCCACGAGCAGTACTTC.